Following are 28 T cell receptor beta chains from one sample sequenced in a study of T-cell memory formation after mild COVID-19. TCRdb recomputed calls from the 5' RACE reads with MiXCR, one row per CDR3 protein. The repertoire holds 300,000 to 350,000 distinct CDR3 sequences, 14% seen once, with 21% in the top ten. The sample consisted of PBMCs or a T cell subset sorted from them (not recorded which). These TCRs come from a man aged 18 to 30 who had mild COVID-19 (a few samples of this study predate the infection). Cell type and time point are not known.

This clonotype has more than one count but fewer than ten. The V call is TRBV6-2 or TRBV6-3, the J call TRBJ2-7; D unclear. Germline V CDR1 and CDR2: MNHEY, SVGEGT. There are 11 residues in the CDR3. Trimming cost V 5 bases and J 8 bases, with 10 bases left between them. CDR3 protein: CASSASVQQYV. For the CDR3, the DNA is TGTGCCAGCAGTGCTTCCGTTCAGCAGTACGTC.

This clonotype has only a few counts. The chain recombines TRBV20-1 with TRBJ2-3; D uncertain. Trimming took off 3 bases at V and 0 bases at J, with 13 bases between the two ends. Per germline, CDR1 DFQATT and CDR2 SNEGSKA (reference sequence). This CDR3 comprises 15 residues. The CDR3, as DNA: TGCAGTGCTAGTCCCCCCCAGCGCAGCACAGATACGCAGTATTTT. Protein product: CSASPPQRSTDTQYF.

Comments on this clonotype: At one end, the junction sequence differs from germline, possibly due to a read error. The chain couples TRBV7-7 to TRBJ2-5; 13 nucleotides agree with TRBD2. Germline V gene sequence: CDR1 SSHAT, CDR2 FNYEAQ (reference sequence). The CDR3 has 15 amino acids. CDR3 coding DNA: TGTGCTAGCAGCCCGACTAGCGGGGGGTTGGAGACCCAGTACTTC. This translates into CASSPTSGGLETQYF.

This clonotype has more than one count but fewer than ten. The V gene is TRBV6-5, the J gene TRBJ1-6; the D is unclear. The germline CDR1 and CDR2 sequences are MNHEY and SVGAGI. The CDR3 totals 17 residues. With 0 bases removed from V and 6 bases from J, the gap between germline ends came to 15 bases. CDR3 in DNA: TGTGCCAGCAGTTACTCGAGATCCGTACTGATTAATTCACCCCTCCACTTT. Its translation is CASSYSRSVLINSPLHF.

The chain carries TRBV7-2 and TRBJ2-5, with 9 bases that match TRBD2. CDR1 and CDR2 from the germline V gene are SGHTA and FQGNSA. This CDR3 is built from 16 residues. J was trimmed by 1 base and V by 1 base; bases with no gene match: 4. CDR3 sequence reads: CASSLVPAGGQETQYF. CDR3 sequence (DNA): TGTGCCAGCAGCTTAGTTCCAGCGGGGGGCCAAGAGACCCAGTACTTC.

This clonotype showed up many times. The V gene is TRBV7-9, the J gene TRBJ2-7; 9 bases fit TRBD1. Trimming took 6 bases from V and 3 from J; bases not matched to a gene: 9. Germline values: CDR1 SEHNR, CDR2 FQNEAQ (reference sequence). CDR3 length: 15 residues. CDR3 region: CASSPEGQGIYEQYF. DNA of the CDR3: TGTGCCAGCAGTCCGGAGGGACAGGGCATCTACGAGCAGTACTTC.

The chain uses TRBV19 and TRBJ1-2; D possibly corresponds to TRBD1 (5 bases). The length of the CDR3 is 14 residues. Looked up from germline, CDR1 is LNHDA and CDR2 is SQIVND (reference sequence). Trimming pared 3 bases from V and 7 bases from J, leaving 15 bases between. The CDR3 loop is CASSIVDSLLGYTF. DNA for the CDR3: TGTGCCAGTAGTATCGTCGACAGCCTGCTTGGCTACACCTTC.

The chain employs TRBV24-1 and TRBJ2-5; TRBD1 matches at 7 bases. With 3 bases clipped from V and 3 bases from J, the junction kept 9 bases outside the gene matches. The CDR3 is made up of 16 amino acids. Germline-derived CDR1 and CDR2 are KGHDR and SFDVKD. The CDR3 DNA follows: TGTGCCACCAGTGATCCTACAGGGGATAGGGAAGAGACCCAGTACTTC. Protein: CATSDPTGDREETQYF.

This clonotype was seen a few times. Mismatch with germline at one junction end may stem from a read error. The rearrangement joins TRBV7-7 to TRBJ2-5, with D tentatively TRBD2 (6 bases). Germline lookup yields CDR1 SSHAT and CDR2 FNYEAQ (reference sequence). This CDR3 has 14 residues. CDR3 amino acids: CASSSGPGRETQYF. The CDR3 DNA sequence: TGTGCTAGCAGCTCTGGACCGGGGAGGGAGACCCAGTACTTC.

Turning to this clonotype: An end of the junction differs from the germline gene, which may be a read error. The V and J genes are TRBV5-1 and TRBJ1-1, with D possibly TRBD1 on 5 matching bases. CDR3 length: 15 residues. From germline, CDR1 is SGHRS and CDR2 YFSETQ. The CDR3: CASSLGAGLKTEAFF. DNA of the CDR3: TGCGCCAGCAGCCTGGGAGCAGGGTTGAAAACTGAAGCTTTCTTT.

This clonotype has at least ten counts. The chain links TRBV7-9 to TRBJ2-3; D call uncertain. Germline-derived CDR1 and CDR2 are SEHNR and FQNEAQ (reference sequence). Trimming took off 8 bases at V and 2 bases at J, with 11 bases between the two ends. This CDR3 is built from 13 residues. CDR3 residues: CASQVGPTDTQYF. The CDR3 DNA follows: TGTGCCAGCCAAGTGGGTCCCACAGATACGCAGTATTTT.

The genes are TRBV29-1 and TRBJ2-1; D call uncertain. The CDR3 is made up of 13 amino acids. Trimming took 6 bases from V and 3 from J, leaving 12 bases between them. Germline V gene sequence: CDR1 SQVTM, CDR2 ANQGSEA. CDR3 DNA sequence: TGCAGCGTAGAAACTACGCTCTACAATGAGCAGTTCTTC. Amino acid sequence: CSVETTLYNEQFF.

The sample holds a few counts of this clonotype. The chain joins TRBV6-2 or TRBV6-3 to TRBJ1-5; 11 bases agree with TRBD1. J gave up 7 bases and V 8 bases, and 10 bases lay outside the gene matches. Germline assignment: CDR1 MNHEY and CDR2 SVGEGT. This CDR3 is 15 amino acids long. The DNA for the CDR3 is TGTGCCAGCGCCCTAGCGGGACAGGGGGGGCAGCCCCAGCATTTT. Translating it yields CASALAGQGGQPQHF.

This clonotype showed up many times. The chain carries TRBV7-9 and TRBJ2-7; D might be TRBD1 (6 bases). V lost 5 bases, J lost 5 bases, and 16 bases lay in between. Germline assignment: CDR1 SEHNR and CDR2 FQNEAQ (reference sequence). This CDR3 spans 14 amino acids. CDR3 loop: CASSPRQESHEQYF. CDR3 coding DNA: TGTGCCAGCAGCCCCCGACAGGAATCCCACGAGCAGTACTTC.

This clonotype occurred a few times. V gene TRBV7-9 combines with J gene TRBJ2-3; D is unclear. CDR3 length equals 14 residues. Germline assignment: CDR1 SEHNR and CDR2 FQNEAQ (reference sequence). Between the trimmed V and J ends, which lost 5 bases and 2 bases, there was a span of 11 bases. The CDR3 region is CASSLASITDTQYF. The CDR3 bases are TGTGCCAGCAGCCTGGCCTCAATCACAGATACGCAGTATTTT.

The gene calls are TRBV27 and TRBJ2-1; possibly TRBD1 or TRBD2 for D (6 bases each). The V gene's germline CDR1 is MNHEY and CDR2 SMNVEV (reference sequence). The V end lost 7 bases, the J end lost 10 bases, and 26 bases lay between the germline ends. The CDR3 extends over 16 amino acids. For the CDR3, the DNA is TGTGCCAGCAAGGTCTTGGAGGGCCGCGGGCAGGGGGAGCAGTTCTTC. It translates to CASKVLEGRGQGEQFF.

This clonotype was detected many times. V usage is TRBV6-2 or TRBV6-3 and J usage is TRBJ1-5, with 9 bases identical to TRBD1. Germline lookup yields CDR1 MNHEY and CDR2 SVGEGT. J gave up 7 bases and V 8 bases, and 3 bases lay outside the gene matches. The CDR3 runs to 12 residues. CDR3 sequence (DNA): TGTGCCAGCCGGACAGGGGAACAGCCCCAGCATTTT. It encodes CASRTGEQPQHF.

This chain links TRBV13 with TRBJ1-1; 11 bases line up with TRBD1. V shed 3 bases, J shed 5 bases, and the junction held 2 bases outside the gene matches. Germline V gene lookup returns CDR1 PRHDT and CDR2 FYEKMQ (reference sequence). The CDR3 covers 14 residues. CDR3 coding DNA: TGTGCCAGCAGCTTGGACAGGGGGCGGACTGAAGCTTTCTTT. Protein: CASSLDRGRTEAFF.

This chain connects TRBV6-5 to TRBJ2-1, with TRBD1 identical over 7 bases. Germline V CDR1 and CDR2: MNHEY, SVGAGI. The CDR3 consists of 15 residues. The V segment lost 7 bases and the J segment 0 bases; nucleotides outside the gene matches: 6. CDR3 in amino acids: CASKPRQGSYNEQFF. The CDR3 bases are TGTGCCAGCAAACCCCGACAGGGCTCCTACAATGAGCAGTTCTTC.

This clonotype was counted at least ten times. The rearrangement links TRBV7-9 to TRBJ2-7, with D possibly matching TRBD1 (5 bases). Germline loops: CDR1 SEHNR, CDR2 FQNEAQ (reference sequence). Trimming stripped 1 base from V and 6 bases from J, with 10 bases between. The CDR3 loop spans 13 amino acids. DNA of the CDR3: TGTGCCAGCAGCTTAGGGGTAAGGGGCGAGCAGTACTTC. It is translated as CASSLGVRGEQYF.

This clonotype was counted a few times. This rearrangement joins TRBV7-2 to TRBJ1-3; unclear D gene. Germline V gives CDR1 SGHTA, CDR2 FQGNSA. CDR3 length: 14 amino acids. V lost 2 bases to trimming and J lost 0 bases, with 5 bases between them. CDR3 in DNA: TGTGCCAGCAGCTTAAGATACTCTGGAAACACCATATATTTT. Translated: CASSLRYSGNTIYF.

This chain joins TRBV12-3 or TRBV12-4 and TRBJ2-1, with TRBD2 matching over 7 bases. V shed 5 bases and J 4 bases; nucleotides not matched to a gene: 5. The CDR3 has 14 amino acids. DNA of the CDR3: TGTGCCAGCAGTGGTGACGGGGGGTACAATGAGCAGTTCTTC. It encodes CASSGDGGYNEQFF.

This clonotype has only a few counts. At one end the junction does not follow the germline gene, possibly because of a read error. The chain combines TRBV6-2 or TRBV6-3 with TRBJ2-7, with 8 bases fitting TRBD2. The CDR3 has 15 residues. CDR1 is MNHEY and CDR2 is SVGEGT in the germline V gene. For the CDR3, the DNA is TGTGCCAGCACTTACATAGCGGGGCCCGCCGGCGAGCAGTACTTC. This sequence encodes CASTYIAGPAGEQYF.

The chain recombines TRBV7-9 with TRBJ1-1; D not resolved. From germline, CDR1 is SEHNR and CDR2 FQNEAQ (reference sequence). V was shortened by 2 bases and J by 4 bases, with 5 bases between the two germline ends. The CDR3 is made up of 12 amino acids. CDR3 in amino acids: CASSLSSTEAFF. The CDR3 coding sequence is TGTGCCAGCAGCTTATCAAGCACTGAAGCTTTCTTT.

This clonotype turned up a few times. The V call is TRBV27, the J call TRBJ2-7, with D perhaps matching TRBD1 or TRBD2 (5 bases each). Germline CDR1 MNHEY, CDR2 SMNVEV (reference sequence). The V and J ends lost 7 bases and 5 bases respectively, with 12 bases between them. The CDR3 is 12 residues long. CDR3 protein: CASNFGGNEQYV. The CDR3, as DNA: TGTGCCAGCAATTTTGGGGGAAACGAGCAGTACGTC.

In its sample, this clonotype was seen a few times. In DNA, the CDR3 is TGTGCCAGCAGTTACTCCCATGTCGAGGGGCTATACAATGAGCAGTTCTTC. This sequence encodes CASSYSHVEGLYNEQFF. The chain joins TRBV6-2 or TRBV6-3 to TRBJ2-1, with D perhaps matching TRBD1 or TRBD2 (5 bases each). Between the trimmed V and J ends, which lost 0 bases and 4 bases, there was a span of 16 bases. This CDR3 is 17 amino acids long. CDR1 is MNHEY, CDR2 SVGEGT, per germline.

A few counts support this clonotype. This sequence joins TRBV20-1 and TRBJ2-3; D gene uncertain. The CDR3 has 14 amino acids. V was pared by 8 bases and J by 0 bases, with 15 bases between. The germline V gene encodes CDR1 DFQATT and CDR2 SNEGSKA (reference sequence). CDR3 loop: CSTIAILSTDTQYF. The CDR3 coding sequence is TGCAGTACCATTGCCATCCTAAGCACAGATACGCAGTATTTT.

This clonotype was seen a handful of times. This CDR3 is CASSLGSGSEQYF. The CDR3 DNA reads as TGTGCCAGCAGCTTAGGGTCGGGGTCCGAGCAGTACTTC. This chain joins TRBV7-9 and TRBJ2-7; D possibly corresponds to TRBD2 (5 bases). Germline assignment: CDR1 SEHNR and CDR2 FQNEAQ (reference sequence). V shed 1 base and J shed 6 bases, with 10 bases lying between them. The length of the CDR3 is 13 residues. The whole variable domain, remainder taken from reference TRBV7-9 and TRBJ2-7, is DTGVSQNPRHKITKRGQNVTFRCDPISEHNRLYWYRQTLGQGPEFLTYFQNEAQLEKSRLLSDRFSAERPKGSFSTLEIQRTEQGDSAMYLCASSLGSGSEQYFGPGTRLTVT.